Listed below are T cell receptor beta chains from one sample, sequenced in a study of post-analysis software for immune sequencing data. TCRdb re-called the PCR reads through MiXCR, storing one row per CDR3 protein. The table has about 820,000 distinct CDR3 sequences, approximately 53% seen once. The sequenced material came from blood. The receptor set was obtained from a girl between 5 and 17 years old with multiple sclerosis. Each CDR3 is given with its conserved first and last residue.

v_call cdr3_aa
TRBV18 CASSPETSEPEQYF
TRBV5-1 CASSALADNGYNEQFF
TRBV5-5 CASSLAKRGTEKFETQYF
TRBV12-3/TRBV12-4 CASSLFNSPLDEQFF
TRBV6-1 CASSEDGTYNEQFF
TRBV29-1 CSPPEEAVRMNTEAFF
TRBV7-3 CASSPGLVSYNEQFF
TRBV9 CASSVGVGSTSAATDTQYF
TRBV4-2 CASSQDRTSGAYEQYF
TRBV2 CASSTWESNTEAFF
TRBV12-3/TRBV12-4 CASSKPGFLAKNIQYF
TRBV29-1 CSVGFSPPGIGNQPQHF
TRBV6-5 CASTTLSGGYEQYF
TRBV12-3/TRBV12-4 CASSLKIEETQYF